This T cell receptor (beta chain) was recorded in a study of shared clonotypes between healthy human individuals. Concerning this clone: As yet, its antigen is unknown.

Tens of millions of PBMCs went into genomic DNA for unsorted samples. Study outcomes and limitations: Read depth was anticipated to influence clonotype sharing among donors.

The authors ran the assay at deep level. The sequencing of unsorted PBMC DNA took place on ten immunoSEQ deep assay plates. Sequencing was performed with immunoSEQ multiplex PCR; in TCRdb, only in-frame clones are kept and a portion is missing. The table includes under 600,000 clones, around 77% detected once. Per germline, CDR1 LNHDA and CDR2 SQIVND (reference sequence). The germline V and J ends were trimmed by 2 bases and 7 bases, with 12 bases remaining between them. CDR3 length: 14 amino acids. This receptor was taken from a middle-aged woman in good health. Some clones in this sample may be carry-over from other donors' samples. The sample taken for sequencing was PBMCs. The chain combines TRBV19 with TRBJ2-1; no clear D. This CDR3 reads CASSISPNSNEQFF. For the CDR3, the DNA is TGTGCCAGTAGTATAAGCCCCAATTCTAATGAGCAGTTCTTC. The entire variable domain, with the rest obtained from reference TRBV19 and TRBJ2-1, is as follows: DGGITQSPKYLFRKEGQNVTLSCEQNLNHDAMYWYRQDPGQGLRLIYYSQIVNDFQKGDIAEGYSVSREKKESFPLTVTSAQKNPTAFYLCASSISPNSNEQFFGPGTRLTVL.